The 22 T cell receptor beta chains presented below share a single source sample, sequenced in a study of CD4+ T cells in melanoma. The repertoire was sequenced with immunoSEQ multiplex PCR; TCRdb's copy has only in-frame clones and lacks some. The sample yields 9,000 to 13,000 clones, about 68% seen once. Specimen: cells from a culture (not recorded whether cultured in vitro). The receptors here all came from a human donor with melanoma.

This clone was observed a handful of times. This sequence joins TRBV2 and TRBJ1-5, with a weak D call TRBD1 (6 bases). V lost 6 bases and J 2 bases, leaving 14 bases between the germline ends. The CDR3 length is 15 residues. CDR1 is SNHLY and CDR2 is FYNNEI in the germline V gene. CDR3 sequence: CASRTGGGGNQPQHF. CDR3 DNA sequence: TGTGCCAGCAGAACGGGAGGGGGAGGCAATCAGCCCCAGCATTTT. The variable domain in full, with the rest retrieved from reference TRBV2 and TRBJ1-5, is EPEVTQTPSHQVTQMGQEVILRCVPISNHLYFYWYRQILGQKVEFLVSFYNNEISEKSEIFDDQFSVERPDGSNFTLKIRSTKLEDSAMYFCASRTGGGGNQPQHFGDGTRLSIL.

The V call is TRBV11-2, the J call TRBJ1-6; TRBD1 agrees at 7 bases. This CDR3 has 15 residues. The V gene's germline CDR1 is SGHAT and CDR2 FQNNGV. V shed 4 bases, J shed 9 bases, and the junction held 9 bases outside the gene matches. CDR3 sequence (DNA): TGTGCCAGCAGCTGGCAGGGGGTCGGTACTTCACCCCTCCACTTT. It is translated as CASSWQGVGTSPLHF.

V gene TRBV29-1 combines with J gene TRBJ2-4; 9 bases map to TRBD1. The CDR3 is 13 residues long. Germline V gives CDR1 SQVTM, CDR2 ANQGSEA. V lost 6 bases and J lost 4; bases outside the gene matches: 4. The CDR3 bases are TGCAGCGTAGGCGACAGGGGGAAAAACATTCAGTACTTC. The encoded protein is CSVGDRGKNIQYF.

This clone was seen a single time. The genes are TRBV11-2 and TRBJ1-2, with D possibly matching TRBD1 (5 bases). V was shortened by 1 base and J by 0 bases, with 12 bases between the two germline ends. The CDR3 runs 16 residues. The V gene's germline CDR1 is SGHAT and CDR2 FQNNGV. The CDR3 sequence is CASSLVPGGTNYGYTF. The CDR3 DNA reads TGTGCCAGCAGCTTAGTCCCTGGGGGAACTAACTATGGCTACACCTTC. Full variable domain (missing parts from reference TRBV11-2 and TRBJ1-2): EAGVAQSPRYKIIEKRQSVAFWCNPISGHATLYWYQQILGQGPKLLIQFQNNGVVDDSQLPKDRFSAERLKGVDSTLKIQPAKLEDSAVYLCASSLVPGGTNYGYTFGSGTRLTVV.

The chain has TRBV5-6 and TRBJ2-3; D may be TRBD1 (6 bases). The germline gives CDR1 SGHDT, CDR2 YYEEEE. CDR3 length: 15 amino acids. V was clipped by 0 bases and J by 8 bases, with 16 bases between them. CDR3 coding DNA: TGTGCCAGCAGCTTGGCTGGGTTCCTGGGGGCTACGCAGTATTTT. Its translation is CASSLAGFLGATQYF.

CDR3 sequence: CASSFRDSSSTYGYTF. In nucleotides, the CDR3 is TGTGCCAGCAGTTTTCGGGACTCCTCGTCGACTTATGGCTACACCTTC. The V call is TRBV6-5, the J call TRBJ1-2; tentatively, D is TRBD1 (5 bases). CDR1 MNHEY and CDR2 SVGAGI come from the germline V gene. The CDR3 contains 16 residues. V lost 4 bases and J lost 5, with 20 bases in between.

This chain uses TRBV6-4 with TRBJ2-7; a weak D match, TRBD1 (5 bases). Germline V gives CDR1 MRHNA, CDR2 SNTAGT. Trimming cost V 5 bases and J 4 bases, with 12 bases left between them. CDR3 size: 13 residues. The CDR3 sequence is CASSSGRQYEQYF. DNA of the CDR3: TGTGCCAGCAGTTCAGGGCGTCAGTACGAGCAGTACTTC.

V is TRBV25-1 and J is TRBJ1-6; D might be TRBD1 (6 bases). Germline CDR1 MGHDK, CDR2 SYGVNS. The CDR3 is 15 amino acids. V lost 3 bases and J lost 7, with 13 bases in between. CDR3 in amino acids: CASSETQGSNSPLHF. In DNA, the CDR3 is TGTGCCAGCAGTGAGACCCAGGGGTCAAATTCACCCCTCCACTTT.

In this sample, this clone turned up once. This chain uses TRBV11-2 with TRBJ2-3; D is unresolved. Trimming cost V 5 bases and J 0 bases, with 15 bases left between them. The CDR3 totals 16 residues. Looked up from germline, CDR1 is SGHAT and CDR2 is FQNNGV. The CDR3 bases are TGTGCCAGCAGCCAACTCACGGGTACTAGCACAGATACGCAGTATTTT. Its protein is CASSQLTGTSTDTQYF. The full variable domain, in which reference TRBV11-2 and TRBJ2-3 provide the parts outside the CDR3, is EAGVAQSPRYKIIEKRQSVAFWCNPISGHATLYWYQQILGQGPKLLIQFQNNGVVDDSQLPKDRFSAERLKGVDSTLKIQPAKLEDSAVYLCASSQLTGTSTDTQYFGPGTRLTVL.

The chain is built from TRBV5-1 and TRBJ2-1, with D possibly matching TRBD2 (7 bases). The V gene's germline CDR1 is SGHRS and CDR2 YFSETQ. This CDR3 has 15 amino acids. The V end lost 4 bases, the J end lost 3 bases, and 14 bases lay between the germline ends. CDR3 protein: CASSTGGPDYNEQFF. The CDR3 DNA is TGCGCCAGCAGCACGGGGGGCCCCGACTACAATGAGCAGTTCTTC.

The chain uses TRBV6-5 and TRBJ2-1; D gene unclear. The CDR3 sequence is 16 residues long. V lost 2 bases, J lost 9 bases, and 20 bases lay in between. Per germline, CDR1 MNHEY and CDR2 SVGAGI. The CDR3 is CASSYKYDWALSEQFF. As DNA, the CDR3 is TGTGCCAGCAGTTACAAATATGACTGGGCTCTGAGTGAGCAGTTCTTC.

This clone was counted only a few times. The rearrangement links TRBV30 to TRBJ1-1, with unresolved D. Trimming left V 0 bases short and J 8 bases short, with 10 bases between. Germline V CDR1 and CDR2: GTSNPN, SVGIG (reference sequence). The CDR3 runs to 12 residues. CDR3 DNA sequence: TGTGCCTGGAGTGTACGAGGTCGCGAAGCTTTCTTT. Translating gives CAWSVRGREAFF.

For the CDR3, the DNA is TGCGCCAGCAGCCAAGCGGCAGCGAACACTGAAGCTTTCTTT. This sequence encodes CASSQAAANTEAFF. This chain links TRBV4-1 with TRBJ1-1; no clear D. The CDR3 extends over 14 amino acids. Trimming took off 1 base at V and 1 base at J, with 7 bases between the two ends. Germline V CDR1 and CDR2: MGHRA, YSYEKL.

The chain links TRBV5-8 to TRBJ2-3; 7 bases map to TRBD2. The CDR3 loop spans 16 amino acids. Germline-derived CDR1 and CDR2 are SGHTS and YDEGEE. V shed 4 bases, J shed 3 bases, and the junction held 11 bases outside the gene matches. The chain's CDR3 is CASSTGTAGRTDTQYF. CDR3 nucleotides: TGTGCCAGCAGCACCGGGACGGCCGGGAGGACAGATACGCAGTATTTT.

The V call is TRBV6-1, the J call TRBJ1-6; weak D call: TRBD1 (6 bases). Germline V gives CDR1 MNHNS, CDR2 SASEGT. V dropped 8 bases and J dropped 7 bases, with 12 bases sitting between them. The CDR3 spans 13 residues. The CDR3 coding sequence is TGTGCCAGCTCCGGGACAACAAATTCACCCCTCCACTTT. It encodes CASSGTTNSPLHF.

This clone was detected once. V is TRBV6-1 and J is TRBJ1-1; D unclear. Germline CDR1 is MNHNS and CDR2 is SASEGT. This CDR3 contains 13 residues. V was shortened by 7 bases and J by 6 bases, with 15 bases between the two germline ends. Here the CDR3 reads CASKTVAGAEAFF. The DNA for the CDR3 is TGTGCCAGCAAGACGGTGGCTGGCGCTGAAGCTTTCTTT.

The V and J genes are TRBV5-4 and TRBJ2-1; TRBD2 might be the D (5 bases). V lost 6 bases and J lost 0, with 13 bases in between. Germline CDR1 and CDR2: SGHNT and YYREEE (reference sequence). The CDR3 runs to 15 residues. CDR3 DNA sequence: TGTGCCAGCACCTCGGGCGGGTTCTCCTACAATGAGCAGTTCTTC. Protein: CASTSGGFSYNEQFF.

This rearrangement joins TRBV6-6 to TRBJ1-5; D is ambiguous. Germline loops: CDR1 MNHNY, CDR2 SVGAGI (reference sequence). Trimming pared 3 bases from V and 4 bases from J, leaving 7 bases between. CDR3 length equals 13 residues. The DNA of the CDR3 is TGTGCCAGCAGTTATACCTCTAATCAGCCCCAGCATTTT. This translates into CASSYTSNQPQHF.

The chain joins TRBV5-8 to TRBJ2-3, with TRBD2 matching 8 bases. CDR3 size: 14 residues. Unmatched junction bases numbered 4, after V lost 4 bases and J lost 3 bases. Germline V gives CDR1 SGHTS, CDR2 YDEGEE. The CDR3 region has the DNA TGTGCCAGCAGCCAGGGACTAGAAACAGATACGCAGTATTTT. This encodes CASSQGLETDTQYF.

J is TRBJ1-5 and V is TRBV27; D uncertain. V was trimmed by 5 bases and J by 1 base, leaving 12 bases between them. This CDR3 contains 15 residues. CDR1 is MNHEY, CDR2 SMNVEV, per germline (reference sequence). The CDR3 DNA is TGTGCCAGCAGTCCCAACGGGGTAAGCAATCAGCCCCAGCATTTT. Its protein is CASSPNGVSNQPQHF.

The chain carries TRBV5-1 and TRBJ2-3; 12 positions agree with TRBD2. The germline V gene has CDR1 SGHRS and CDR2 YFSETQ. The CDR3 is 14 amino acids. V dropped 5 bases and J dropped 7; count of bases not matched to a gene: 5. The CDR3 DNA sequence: TGCGCCAGCAGGCTAGCGGGGGGGGATAATACGCAGTATTTT. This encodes CASRLAGGDNTQYF. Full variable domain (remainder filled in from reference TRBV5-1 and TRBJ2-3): KAGVTQTPRYLIKTRGQQVTLSCSPISGHRSVSWYQQTPGQGLQFLFEYFSETQRNKGNFPGRFSGRQFSNSRSEMNVSTLELGDSALYLCASRLAGGDNTQYFGPGTRLTVL.

The DNA for the CDR3 is TGTGCCATCAGTCCTAGACTAGCGGGGGGCTACAATGAGCAGTTCTTC. Translating it yields CAISPRLAGGYNEQFF. The chain carries TRBV10-3 and TRBJ2-1; 13 positions agree with TRBD2. Trimming removed 5 bases from V and 3 bases from J; junction bases left unmatched: 4. Germline CDR1 reads ENHRY; CDR2 reads SYGVKD. This CDR3 spans 16 amino acids.